The subject of this entry is one TCR beta chain. Its specificity is unknown. Method: immunoSEQ multiplex PCR; TCRdb's copy keeps in-frame clones and lacks some. The profile shows 20,000 to 25,000 clones, around 72% of them singletons. This sample was taken from a study of vaccination effects on CD4 cells after COVID-19. Germline CDR1 and CDR2: LNHDA and SQIVND (reference sequence). Trimming pared 5 bases from V and 0 bases from J, leaving 10 bases between. The CDR3 is 15 residues long. ViraFEST expansion of antigen-specific CD4+ T cells with viral peptide pools preceded sequencing. CD4+ T cell isolation took place after 10 days of culture. Prior SARS-CoV-2 infection was absent in the vaccine recipients, as shown by negative nucleocapsid antibodies.

The chain joins TRBV19 to TRBJ1-4; D is undetermined. Sequencing used CD4+ T cells from PBMCs cultured with HCoV-NL63 spike peptides, obtained before COVID-19 vaccination. This sequence originates from a human donor who received a COVID-19 vaccine. This CDR3 reads CASSPQSPTNEKLFF. The DNA for the CDR3 is TGTGCCAGTAGTCCACAGTCTCCAACTAATGAAAAACTGTTTTTT.